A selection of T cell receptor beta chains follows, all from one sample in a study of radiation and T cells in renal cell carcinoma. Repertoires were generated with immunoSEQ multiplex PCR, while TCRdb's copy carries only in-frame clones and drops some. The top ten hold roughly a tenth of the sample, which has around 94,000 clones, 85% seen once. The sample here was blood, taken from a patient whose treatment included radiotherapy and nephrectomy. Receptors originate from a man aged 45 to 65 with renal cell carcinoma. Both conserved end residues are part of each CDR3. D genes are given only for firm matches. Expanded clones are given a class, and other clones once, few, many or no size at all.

cdr3_nt: TGTGCCAGTAGTATTGAGGGTAGCAATCAGCCCCAGCATTTT; cdr3_aa: CASSIEGSNQPQHF; d_call: .; j_call: TRBJ1-5; cdr3_length: 14; v_call: TRBV19; clone_size: .
cdr3_nt: TGTGCCAGCACCTACCCCTTAGCGGGAGTTGGAGATACGCAGTATTTT; cdr3_aa: CASTYPLAGVGDTQYF; d_call: TRBD2; j_call: TRBJ2-3; cdr3_length: 16; v_call: TRBV2; clone_size: .
cdr3_nt: TGTGCCAGCAGCTTAGTATCTGGGGATTATGGCTACACCTTC; cdr3_aa: CASSLVSGDYGYTF; d_call: .; j_call: TRBJ1-2; cdr3_length: 14; v_call: TRBV11-1; clone_size: once
cdr3_nt: TGTGCCTGGGTCCCCACGGACAGGGCCTACGAGCAGTACTTC; cdr3_aa: CAWVPTDRAYEQYF; d_call: TRBD1; j_call: TRBJ2-7; cdr3_length: 14; v_call: TRBV30; clone_size: .
cdr3_nt: TGTGCCACCTTCTCCGGGGGGGGGAATGAGCAGTTCTTC; cdr3_aa: CATFSGGGNEQFF; d_call: TRBD2; j_call: TRBJ2-1; cdr3_length: 13; v_call: TRBV7-9; clone_size: .
cdr3_nt: TGCGCCAGCAGCCCGCAGGGGTCGGGCTCGTACACTGAAGCTTTCTTT; cdr3_aa: CASSPQGSGSYTEAFF; d_call: .; j_call: TRBJ1-1; cdr3_length: 16; v_call: TRBV5-1; clone_size: .
cdr3_nt: TGTGCCAGCAGCGTAGCTTCGAGTACTAGCGGGCGGTACTACGAGCAGTACTTC; cdr3_aa: CASSVASSTSGRYYEQYF; d_call: TRBD2; j_call: TRBJ2-7; cdr3_length: 18; v_call: TRBV9; clone_size: .
cdr3_nt: TGTGCCATCAGTGTTATCCAAGCGGATGAGCAGTTCTTC; cdr3_aa: CAISVIQADEQFF; d_call: .; j_call: TRBJ2-1; cdr3_length: 13; v_call: TRBV10-3; clone_size: .
cdr3_nt: TGTGCCAGCAGTTACGGTACAGGGGGCCGTAACGAGCAGTACTTC; cdr3_aa: CASSYGTGGRNEQYF; d_call: TRBD1; j_call: TRBJ2-7; cdr3_length: 15; v_call: TRBV6-5; clone_size: .
cdr3_nt: TGCGCCAGCAGCTGGGACAGTTATGGCTACACCTTC; cdr3_aa: CASSWDSYGYTF; d_call: TRBD1; j_call: TRBJ1-2; cdr3_length: 12; v_call: TRBV5-1; clone_size: .
cdr3_nt: TGCGCCAGCAGCCACTTGGCGAACACTGTACAGGGAAAGGACACTGAAGCTTTCTTT; cdr3_aa: CASSHLANTVQGKDTEAFF; d_call: .; j_call: TRBJ1-1; cdr3_length: 19; v_call: TRBV5-1; clone_size: .
cdr3_nt: TGTGCCAGTAGTAAAGACGGCCCATATAGCAATCAGCCCCAGCATTTT; cdr3_aa: CASSKDGPYSNQPQHF; d_call: .; j_call: TRBJ1-5; cdr3_length: 16; v_call: TRBV19; clone_size: .
cdr3_nt: TGTGCCAGCAGTTTGGGTAGAGATGATCAGCCCCAGCATTTT; cdr3_aa: CASSLGRDDQPQHF; d_call: .; j_call: TRBJ1-5; cdr3_length: 14; v_call: TRBV27; clone_size: .
cdr3_nt: TGCGCCAGCAGCGAACAGGGGCAGAATTTTAACTATGGCTACACCTTC; cdr3_aa: CASSEQGQNFNYGYTF; d_call: TRBD1; j_call: TRBJ1-2; cdr3_length: 16; v_call: TRBV5-1; clone_size: once
cdr3_nt: TGTGCCAGCACGCTTTCAGGCAACTACGAGCAGTACTTC; cdr3_aa: CASTLSGNYEQYF; d_call: .; j_call: TRBJ2-7; cdr3_length: 13; v_call: TRBV28; clone_size: .
cdr3_nt: TGTGCCAGCAGAAGCGCGACGACCGGGGAGCTGTTTTTT; cdr3_aa: CASRSATTGELFF; d_call: .; j_call: TRBJ2-2; cdr3_length: 13; v_call: TRBV5-5; clone_size: .
cdr3_nt: TGTGCCACCAAACAGGGGAGGGACGAGCAGTACTTC; cdr3_aa: CATKQGRDEQYF; d_call: .; j_call: TRBJ2-7; cdr3_length: 12; v_call: TRBV27; clone_size: .
cdr3_nt: TGCGCCAGCAGCATCCGGGACAGGGCCAACTATGGCTACACCTTC; cdr3_aa: CASSIRDRANYGYTF; d_call: TRBD1; j_call: TRBJ1-2; cdr3_length: 15; v_call: TRBV5-1; clone_size: .
cdr3_nt: TGTGCCAGCAGCCAAGAGCGGGCAGACAACTATGGCTACACCTTC; cdr3_aa: CASSQERADNYGYTF; d_call: .; j_call: TRBJ1-2; cdr3_length: 15; v_call: TRBV4-2; clone_size: .
cdr3_nt: TGTGCCAGCAGCGTAGGAGGGACTAGCGGGGGGCCAGATACGCAGTATTTT; cdr3_aa: CASSVGGTSGGPDTQYF; d_call: TRBD2; j_call: TRBJ2-3; cdr3_length: 17; v_call: TRBV9; clone_size: .
cdr3_nt: TGTGCCAGCAGTGGCCTGGGCGGGTTCGGGGCTAGGAAGTACTTC; cdr3_aa: CASSGLGGFGARKYF; d_call: .; j_call: TRBJ2-7; cdr3_length: 15; v_call: TRBV6-5; clone_size: .
cdr3_nt: TGTGCCAGCAGCGCCTCTACAGGTCCCTATGGCTACACCTTC; cdr3_aa: CASSASTGPYGYTF; d_call: .; j_call: TRBJ1-2; cdr3_length: 14; v_call: TRBV7-9; clone_size: .
cdr3_nt: TGTGCCTGGAGTCCTGGGCCCTCAGAGCAGTACTTC; cdr3_aa: CAWSPGPSEQYF; d_call: .; j_call: TRBJ2-7; cdr3_length: 12; v_call: TRBV30; clone_size: .
cdr3_nt: TGTGCCAGCAGTCTAGGACAGAATCAAGAAGCTTTCTTT; cdr3_aa: CASSLGQNQEAFF; d_call: .; j_call: TRBJ1-1; cdr3_length: 13; v_call: TRBV28; clone_size: .
cdr3_nt: TGTGCCAGCAGTTTATCTCCGGGACAGGTGGACACCGGGGAGCTGTTTTTT; cdr3_aa: CASSLSPGQVDTGELFF; d_call: TRBD1; j_call: TRBJ2-2; cdr3_length: 17; v_call: TRBV27; clone_size: .
cdr3_nt: TGCGCCAGCAGCCCGGGACGGAACACCGGGGAGCTGTTTTTT; cdr3_aa: CASSPGRNTGELFF; d_call: .; j_call: TRBJ2-2; cdr3_length: 14; v_call: TRBV5-1; clone_size: .
cdr3_nt: TGTGCCAGCCTACCCCTGGCCAACAGGGACTATGGCTACACCTTC; cdr3_aa: CASLPLANRDYGYTF; d_call: .; j_call: TRBJ1-2; cdr3_length: 15; v_call: TRBV27; clone_size: .
cdr3_nt: TGTGCCAGCAGTGAACAGCCGGGGGGAAGTAATTCACCCCTCCACTTT; cdr3_aa: CASSEQPGGSNSPLHF; d_call: .; j_call: TRBJ1-6; cdr3_length: 16; v_call: TRBV6-1; clone_size: .
cdr3_nt: TGCGCCAGCAGCCTCCAGGGAGGAGGGGCCAACGTCCTGACTTTC; cdr3_aa: CASSLQGGGANVLTF; d_call: .; j_call: TRBJ2-6; cdr3_length: 15; v_call: TRBV5-1; clone_size: .
cdr3_nt: TGTGCCAGCAGCTCCCGGGACGGCTACGAGCAGTACTTC; cdr3_aa: CASSSRDGYEQYF; d_call: .; j_call: TRBJ2-7; cdr3_length: 13; v_call: TRBV7-8; clone_size: .
cdr3_nt: TGTGCCAGCTCACCAAGTCAGCGGGGGCTACAAGAGACCCAGTACTTC; cdr3_aa: CASSPSQRGLQETQYF; d_call: TRBD2; j_call: TRBJ2-5; cdr3_length: 16; v_call: TRBV18; clone_size: .
cdr3_nt: TGTGCCAGCAGCGAGACTACTCAGAACACTGAAGCTTTCTTT; cdr3_aa: CASSETTQNTEAFF; d_call: .; j_call: TRBJ1-1; cdr3_length: 14; v_call: TRBV9; clone_size: once
cdr3_nt: TGTGCCAGCAGCTTAGGGTGGGCTAATGAAAAACTGTTTTTT; cdr3_aa: CASSLGWANEKLFF; d_call: .; j_call: TRBJ1-4; cdr3_length: 14; v_call: TRBV7-2; clone_size: .
cdr3_nt: TGTGCCAGCAGCCGAGCGGGGGGGCCCTACAATGAGCAGTTCTTC; cdr3_aa: CASSRAGGPYNEQFF; d_call: TRBD2; j_call: TRBJ2-1; cdr3_length: 15; v_call: TRBV6-1; clone_size: .
cdr3_nt: TGTGCCAGCAGCCAAGGACGACGGGACCCGGAAGAGACCCAGTACTTC; cdr3_aa: CASSQGRRDPEETQYF; d_call: .; j_call: TRBJ2-5; cdr3_length: 16; v_call: TRBV4-2; clone_size: .
cdr3_nt: TGTGCCAGTAGTATAAGGGGGGGTGGCGAAGAGACCCAGTACTTC; cdr3_aa: CASSIRGGGEETQYF; d_call: .; j_call: TRBJ2-5; cdr3_length: 15; v_call: TRBV19; clone_size: few
cdr3_nt: TGTGCCAGCTCACCAGGACAGCTAAACTCTGGAAACACCATATATTTT; cdr3_aa: CASSPGQLNSGNTIYF; d_call: .; j_call: TRBJ1-3; cdr3_length: 16; v_call: TRBV18; clone_size: few
cdr3_nt: TGCAGCACTCGACAGAACCAAGGGACCCAGTACTTC; cdr3_aa: CSTRQNQGTQYF; d_call: .; j_call: TRBJ2-5; cdr3_length: 12; v_call: TRBV29-1; clone_size: .
cdr3_nt: TGTGCCAGCACCGACCCGGGTGCCGCCTACGAGCAGTACTTC; cdr3_aa: CASTDPGAAYEQYF; d_call: .; j_call: TRBJ2-7; cdr3_length: 14; v_call: TRBV28; clone_size: .
cdr3_nt: TGTGCCAGCAGTGAACATTATAAGGGCTACACCTTC; cdr3_aa: CASSEHYKGYTF; d_call: .; j_call: TRBJ1-2; cdr3_length: 12; v_call: TRBV25-1; clone_size: once
cdr3_nt: TGTGCCAGCAGTTCCTACCAATCAGGGGACACTGAAGCTTTCTTT; cdr3_aa: CASSSYQSGDTEAFF; d_call: .; j_call: TRBJ1-1; cdr3_length: 15; v_call: TRBV27; clone_size: few
cdr3_nt: TGTGCCTGGAGTGGGGGGGTGAACGAGCAGTACTTC; cdr3_aa: CAWSGGVNEQYF; d_call: .; j_call: TRBJ2-7; cdr3_length: 12; v_call: TRBV30; clone_size: .
cdr3_nt: TGTGCCAGCAGTGATACAGGGGGCATCGACGAGCAGTACTTC; cdr3_aa: CASSDTGGIDEQYF; d_call: TRBD1; j_call: TRBJ2-7; cdr3_length: 14; v_call: TRBV6-5; clone_size: .
cdr3_nt: TGTGCCAGCAGCTTAGAACGCCTAGCGGTGACCTACAATGAGCAGTTCTTC; cdr3_aa: CASSLERLAVTYNEQFF; d_call: TRBD2; j_call: TRBJ2-1; cdr3_length: 17; v_call: TRBV11-2; clone_size: .
cdr3_nt: TGTGCCAGCAGCAAGCAGGGAGGCAATCAGCCCCAGCATTTT; cdr3_aa: CASSKQGGNQPQHF; d_call: .; j_call: TRBJ1-5; cdr3_length: 14; v_call: TRBV9; clone_size: .
cdr3_nt: TGTGCCAGTAGTAAGACTAGCGGGATTTCCGGGGAGCTGTTTTTT; cdr3_aa: CASSKTSGISGELFF; d_call: TRBD2; j_call: TRBJ2-2; cdr3_length: 15; v_call: TRBV19; clone_size: .
cdr3_nt: TGTGCCACCAGCAGAGATCAGACGGTATATGGCTACACCTTC; cdr3_aa: CATSRDQTVYGYTF; d_call: .; j_call: TRBJ1-2; cdr3_length: 14; v_call: TRBV15; clone_size: .
cdr3_nt: TGTGCCTGGAAGGTCCTAACCACGTACGGCTACACCTTC; cdr3_aa: CAWKVLTTYGYTF; d_call: .; j_call: TRBJ1-2; cdr3_length: 13; v_call: TRBV30; clone_size: once
cdr3_nt: TGTGCCAGTAGTCGGGACAGGAGCTCCTACGAGCAGTACTTC; cdr3_aa: CASSRDRSSYEQYF; d_call: TRBD1; j_call: TRBJ2-7; cdr3_length: 14; v_call: TRBV19; clone_size: .
cdr3_nt: TGTGCCAGCAGCCCAGCGGGAGGAGGGCTCGAGCAGTACTTC; cdr3_aa: CASSPAGGGLEQYF; d_call: TRBD2; j_call: TRBJ2-7; cdr3_length: 14; v_call: TRBV5-4; clone_size: .
cdr3_nt: TGTGCCAGCAGTTACGGGGGGTCTAATGAAAAACTGTTTTTT; cdr3_aa: CASSYGGSNEKLFF; d_call: .; j_call: TRBJ1-4; cdr3_length: 14; v_call: TRBV6-5; clone_size: .
cdr3_nt: TGTGCCAGCGATCATAAAAAAGCGGGGGACAGGATAGGAGGCTACACCTTC; cdr3_aa: CASDHKKAGDRIGGYTF; d_call: TRBD1; j_call: TRBJ1-2; cdr3_length: 17; v_call: TRBV14; clone_size: .
cdr3_nt: TGTGCCAGCAACCGGGACAGCTATGGCTACACCTTC; cdr3_aa: CASNRDSYGYTF; d_call: TRBD1; j_call: TRBJ1-2; cdr3_length: 12; v_call: TRBV6-1; clone_size: .
cdr3_nt: TGTGCCAGCAGCTTGGGAGCACTTACCTACGAGCAGTACTTC; cdr3_aa: CASSLGALTYEQYF; d_call: .; j_call: TRBJ2-7; cdr3_length: 14; v_call: TRBV5-4; clone_size: .